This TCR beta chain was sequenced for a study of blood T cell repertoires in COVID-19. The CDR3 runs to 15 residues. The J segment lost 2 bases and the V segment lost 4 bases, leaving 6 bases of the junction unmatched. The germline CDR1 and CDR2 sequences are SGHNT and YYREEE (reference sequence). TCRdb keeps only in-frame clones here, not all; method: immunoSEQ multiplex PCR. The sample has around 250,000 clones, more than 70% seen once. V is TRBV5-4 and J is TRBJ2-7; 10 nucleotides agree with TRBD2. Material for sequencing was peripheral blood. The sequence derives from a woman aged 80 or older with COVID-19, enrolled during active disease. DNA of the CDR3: TGTGCCAGCAGCCCGAGGACTAGCGGAACCTACGAGCAGTACTTC. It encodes CASSPRTSGTYEQYF.